The clone carrying this T cell receptor beta chain has just a few counts. The data were obtained in a study of response to subunit inactivated influenza vaccine. TCRdb fed the RT-PCR reads into MiXCR, producing one record per CDR3 protein. The sample includes 860,000 or so distinct CDR3 sequences, approximately 22% of them seen just once. Germline trimming cut 2 bases from V and 12 bases from J; bases unmatched to any gene: 12. The CDR3 extends over 15 amino acids. Germline V gene data show CDR1 as MNHEY and CDR2 as SVGAGI. The TCR comes from a man aged 50 to 60 who received an inactivated influenza vaccine. The material was PBMCs from blood, obtained 5 days after vaccination. The chain employs TRBV6-5 and TRBJ2-4; 8 positions agree with TRBD1. CDR3 sequence (DNA): TGTGCCAGCAGTTACGGTGTAGGACAGGGTTATAATCAGTACTTC. Protein: CASSYGVGQGYNQYF.